This T cell receptor (beta chain) was identified during a study of spatial heterogeneity in lung cancer. In the study overall: Patients with untreated early-stage non-small cell lung cancer, numbering 55 to 80, were the donors. Where they were available, follow-up PBMC samples were sequenced, at a median of about 22 months after resection. Points from the study as a whole: TCRs found ubiquitously expanded in tumor appeared in blood more at resection than at follow-up.

Time point of the sample: blood at routine non-recurrence follow-up after resection. Whole RNA from tumor, nontumor lung or frozen PBMC was sequenced unsorted. This clonotype was counted a few times. Its antigen is still unknown. TCRdb ran MiXCR on the 5' RACE reads and lists one entry per CDR3 protein. Of about 43,000 distinct CDR3 sequences in the sample, 20% to 25% were seen once. Germline V CDR1 and CDR2: SQVTM, ANQGSEA. V shed 1 base and J 4 bases; nucleotides not matched to a gene: 8. The CDR3 is 16 residues long. The rearrangement joins TRBV29-1 to TRBJ2-2; 8 bases line up with TRBD1. This clonotype was obtained from a female donor with early-stage non-small cell lung cancer. The sequenced sample was PBMCs, obtained at follow-up. The CDR3: CSVEGGGQGITGELFF. Written as DNA, the CDR3 is TGCAGCGTTGAAGGCGGTGGACAGGGAATCACCGGGGAGCTGTTTTTT.